The rows below give T cell receptor beta chains drawn from one sample of a study of radiotherapy plus CTLA-4 blockade in lung cancer. Clones were read by immunoSEQ multiplex PCR, and TCRdb kept only the in-frame ones, dropping some. Of about 60,000 clones listed, 77% are singletons. The source material was peripheral blood, sampled from a patient treated with radiotherapy plus ipilimumab. The receptors were gathered from a human donor with non-small cell lung cancer who had a partial response to radiotherapy plus ipilimumab. The CDR3 runs from the conserved cysteine through the conserved F or W. Each record gives: V gene, clone size, D gene, J gene, CDR3 length, CDR3 protein, CDR3 DNA. D genes are given only for firm matches. Clone size is stated in some rows and not others, as once, few, many or a class when expanded.

V gene: TRBV6-1; clone size: once; D gene: -; J gene: TRBJ1-4; CDR3 length: 14; CDR3 protein: CAGSDGTTTEKLFF; CDR3 DNA: TGTGCCGGCAGTGATGGGACAACAACCGAAAAACTGTTTTTT
V gene: TRBV7-6; clone size: -; D gene: TRBD2; J gene: TRBJ2-7; CDR3 length: 14; CDR3 protein: CASSPAGTSGEQYF; CDR3 DNA: TGTGCCAGCAGCCCCGCAGGGACTAGCGGCGAGCAGTACTTC
V gene: TRBV7-2; clone size: -; D gene: TRBD1; J gene: TRBJ2-2; CDR3 length: 18; CDR3 protein: CASSFPGTGIWDTGELFF; CDR3 DNA: TGTGCCAGCAGCTTCCCCGGGACAGGGATTTGGGACACCGGGGAGCTGTTTTTT
V gene: TRBV5-1; clone size: -; D gene: -; J gene: TRBJ2-7; CDR3 length: 13; CDR3 protein: CASSGGIAHEQYF; CDR3 DNA: TGCGCCAGCAGCGGAGGGATAGCCCACGAGCAGTACTTC
V gene: TRBV5-1; clone size: -; D gene: TRBD1; J gene: TRBJ2-3; CDR3 length: 14; CDR3 protein: CASSPGQGPDTQYF; CDR3 DNA: TGCGCCAGCAGCCCCGGACAGGGACCAGATACGCAGTATTTT
V gene: TRBV7-2; clone size: once; D gene: TRBD1; J gene: TRBJ1-2; CDR3 length: 15; CDR3 protein: CASSTQTGGNYGYTF; CDR3 DNA: TGTGCCAGCAGCACTCAGACAGGGGGTAACTATGGCTACACCTTC
V gene: TRBV7-9; clone size: -; D gene: -; J gene: TRBJ1-2; CDR3 length: 13; CDR3 protein: CASRTSGGYGYTF; CDR3 DNA: TGTGCCAGCAGGACTTCGGGAGGCTATGGCTACACCTTC
V gene: TRBV6-5; clone size: -; D gene: TRBD2; J gene: TRBJ2-5; CDR3 length: 15; CDR3 protein: CASSYWTSGEETQYF; CDR3 DNA: TGTGCCAGCAGTTACTGGACTAGCGGGGAAGAGACCCAGTACTTC
V gene: TRBV30; clone size: once; D gene: -; J gene: TRBJ1-6; CDR3 length: 14; CDR3 protein: CAWSHRDTNSPLHF; CDR3 DNA: TGTGCCTGGAGTCACCGGGACACGAATTCACCCCTCCACTTT
V gene: TRBV7-2; clone size: few; D gene: TRBD2; J gene: TRBJ2-7; CDR3 length: 15; CDR3 protein: CASSSTSGAPYEQYF; CDR3 DNA: TGTGCCAGCAGCTCGACTAGCGGGGCACCCTACGAGCAGTACTTC
V gene: TRBV9; clone size: -; D gene: -; J gene: TRBJ2-5; CDR3 length: 17; CDR3 protein: CASSVATGTLNQETQYF; CDR3 DNA: TGTGCCAGCAGCGTAGCTACCGGGACACTGAACCAAGAGACCCAGTACTTC
V gene: TRBV11-1; clone size: -; D gene: -; J gene: TRBJ2-7; CDR3 length: 13; CDR3 protein: CASSRQPSYEQYF; CDR3 DNA: TGTGCCAGCAGTAGACAGCCCTCCTACGAGCAGTACTTC
V gene: TRBV9; clone size: -; D gene: -; J gene: TRBJ2-1; CDR3 length: 15; CDR3 protein: CASSVEAGTYNEQFF; CDR3 DNA: TGTGCCAGCAGCGTAGAAGCAGGAACCTACAATGAGCAGTTCTTC
V gene: TRBV6-5; clone size: -; D gene: -; J gene: TRBJ2-6; CDR3 length: 15; CDR3 protein: CASSYGRSGANVLTF; CDR3 DNA: TGTGCCAGCAGTTACGGCCGCTCTGGGGCCAACGTCCTGACTTTC
V gene: TRBV19; clone size: -; D gene: TRBD1; J gene: TRBJ1-2; CDR3 length: 14; CDR3 protein: CASSTSGQSNGYTF; CDR3 DNA: TGTGCCAGTAGTACTTCGGGACAGTCGAATGGCTACACCTTC
V gene: TRBV7-9; clone size: -; D gene: TRBD1; J gene: TRBJ2-2; CDR3 length: 16; CDR3 protein: CASSHPGTANTGELFF; CDR3 DNA: TGTGCCAGCAGTCATCCCGGGACAGCGAACACCGGGGAGCTGTTTTTT
V gene: TRBV2; clone size: -; D gene: -; J gene: TRBJ2-2; CDR3 length: 14; CDR3 protein: CASSVYWNTGELFF; CDR3 DNA: TGTGCCAGCAGTGTATATTGGAACACCGGGGAGCTGTTTTTT
V gene: TRBV7-8; clone size: -; D gene: -; J gene: TRBJ1-5; CDR3 length: 16; CDR3 protein: CASSLLVSNIDQPQHF; CDR3 DNA: TGTGCCAGCAGCTTATTAGTTTCCAATATCGATCAGCCCCAGCATTTT
V gene: TRBV4-3; clone size: -; D gene: -; J gene: TRBJ1-1; CDR3 length: 17; CDR3 protein: CASSQELETALNTEAFF; CDR3 DNA: TGCGCCAGCAGCCAAGAATTGGAGACTGCGTTGAACACTGAAGCTTTCTTT
V gene: TRBV5-4; clone size: -; D gene: TRBD1; J gene: TRBJ2-4; CDR3 length: 14; CDR3 protein: CASSAGQGEGIQYF; CDR3 DNA: TGTGCCAGCAGCGCGGGACAGGGGGAGGGCATTCAGTACTTC
V gene: TRBV7-9; clone size: -; D gene: TRBD1; J gene: TRBJ2-2; CDR3 length: 14; CDR3 protein: CASKGASWTGELFF; CDR3 DNA: TGTGCCAGCAAGGGGGCCTCGTGGACCGGGGAGCTGTTTTTT
V gene: TRBV4-2; clone size: few; D gene: -; J gene: TRBJ2-7; CDR3 length: 16; CDR3 protein: CASSQTRDAGANSYVF; CDR3 DNA: TGTGCCAGCAGCCAGACCCGGGACGCGGGGGCAAACTCCTACGTATTC
V gene: TRBV11-2; clone size: -; D gene: TRBD1; J gene: TRBJ1-1; CDR3 length: 16; CDR3 protein: CASSLAAGGGSAEAFF; CDR3 DNA: TGTGCCAGCAGCTTAGCCGCAGGGGGCGGGAGCGCTGAAGCTTTCTTT
V gene: TRBV5-6; clone size: -; D gene: -; J gene: TRBJ1-2; CDR3 length: 14; CDR3 protein: CASSLDRVDYGYTF; CDR3 DNA: TGTGCCAGCAGCTTGGACAGGGTCGACTATGGCTACACCTTC
V gene: TRBV6-1; clone size: -; D gene: -; J gene: TRBJ2-7; CDR3 length: 12; CDR3 protein: CASGGTVYEQYF; CDR3 DNA: TGTGCCAGCGGAGGGACAGTCTACGAGCAGTACTTC
V gene: TRBV4-1; clone size: -; D gene: TRBD1; J gene: TRBJ2-7; CDR3 length: 15; CDR3 protein: CASSREGQADYEQYF; CDR3 DNA: TGCGCCAGCAGCCGAGAGGGACAGGCGGACTACGAGCAGTACTTC
V gene: TRBV5-4; clone size: -; D gene: -; J gene: TRBJ2-2; CDR3 length: 17; CDR3 protein: CASSWGAQGSYTGELFF; CDR3 DNA: TGTGCCAGCAGTTGGGGTGCCCAGGGGAGCTACACCGGGGAGCTGTTTTTT
V gene: TRBV5-5; clone size: -; D gene: -; J gene: TRBJ1-1; CDR3 length: 14; CDR3 protein: CASSFGGSGTEAFF; CDR3 DNA: TGTGCCAGCAGCTTCGGGGGATCGGGCACTGAAGCTTTCTTT
V gene: TRBV5-4; clone size: -; D gene: -; J gene: TRBJ2-1; CDR3 length: 13; CDR3 protein: CASSGGAHNEQFF; CDR3 DNA: TGTGCCAGCAGCGGGGGCGCCCACAATGAGCAGTTCTTC
V gene: TRBV25-1; clone size: -; D gene: -; J gene: TRBJ1-2; CDR3 length: 12; CDR3 protein: CASSEPGRGYTF; CDR3 DNA: TGTGCCAGCAGTGAACCGGGTCGCGGCTACACCTTC
V gene: TRBV4-2; clone size: -; D gene: -; J gene: TRBJ2-3; CDR3 length: 16; CDR3 protein: CASSPWGRGSTDTQYF; CDR3 DNA: TGTGCCAGCAGCCCCTGGGGGCGGGGGAGCACAGATACGCAGTATTTT
V gene: TRBV18; clone size: -; D gene: TRBD1; J gene: TRBJ2-5; CDR3 length: 14; CDR3 protein: CASSPGTGVETQYF; CDR3 DNA: TGTGCCAGCTCACCAGGTACAGGGGTGGAGACCCAGTACTTC
V gene: TRBV21-1; clone size: -; D gene: -; J gene: TRBJ2-5; CDR3 length: 15; CDR3 protein: CASFPGGGGKETQYF; CDR3 DNA: TGTGCCAGCTTCCCGGGGGGGGGTGGGAAAGAGACCCAGTACTTC
V gene: TRBV4-2; clone size: -; D gene: -; J gene: TRBJ2-2; CDR3 length: 15; CDR3 protein: CASSQVGALDRELFF; CDR3 DNA: TGTGCCAGCAGCCAGGTGGGGGCCCTAGACCGGGAGCTGTTTTTT
V gene: TRBV7-8; clone size: -; D gene: -; J gene: TRBJ2-3; CDR3 length: 14; CDR3 protein: CASSPEGGADTQYF; CDR3 DNA: TGTGCCAGCAGCCCCGAAGGGGGGGCAGATACGCAGTATTTT
V gene: TRBV19; clone size: few; D gene: -; J gene: TRBJ1-1; CDR3 length: 13; CDR3 protein: CASSKEVNTEAFF; CDR3 DNA: TGTGCCAGTAGTAAGGAGGTGAACACTGAAGCTTTCTTT
V gene: TRBV9; clone size: -; D gene: -; J gene: TRBJ1-5; CDR3 length: 14; CDR3 protein: CASSETGLAQPQHF; CDR3 DNA: TGTGCCAGCAGCGAGACGGGACTGGCCCAGCCCCAGCATTTT
V gene: TRBV6-5; clone size: few; D gene: -; J gene: TRBJ1-5; CDR3 length: 15; CDR3 protein: CASSVGDLWNQPQHF; CDR3 DNA: TGTGCCAGCAGCGTAGGAGACCTTTGGAATCAGCCCCAGCATTTT
V gene: TRBV6-6; clone size: -; D gene: -; J gene: TRBJ2-2; CDR3 length: 12; CDR3 protein: CASSPRGRELFF; CDR3 DNA: TGTGCCAGCAGTCCCCGGGGAAGGGAGCTGTTTTTT
V gene: TRBV2; clone size: -; D gene: TRBD2; J gene: TRBJ2-3; CDR3 length: 15; CDR3 protein: CANRLAGGPSDTQYF; CDR3 DNA: TGTGCCAACCGACTAGCGGGGGGGCCATCAGATACGCAGTATTTT
V gene: TRBV30; clone size: -; D gene: -; J gene: TRBJ1-1; CDR3 length: 11; CDR3 protein: CAWFTGTEAFF; CDR3 DNA: TGTGCCTGGTTTACAGGCACTGAAGCTTTCTTT
V gene: TRBV30; clone size: -; D gene: -; J gene: TRBJ1-5; CDR3 length: 13; CDR3 protein: CAWSVQSDQPQHF; CDR3 DNA: TGTGCCTGGAGTGTACAGAGTGATCAGCCCCAGCATTTT